This is a list of T cell receptor beta chains from one sample in a study of blood T cell repertoires in COVID-19. Some clones are missing from TCRdb's copy, which holds only in-frame ones; the method was immunoSEQ multiplex PCR. The data show roughly 79,000 clones, approximately 88% seen once. The sample comprised peripheral blood. The receptors stem from a woman older than 75 with active or convalescent COVID-19. Each CDR3 is given with its conserved first and last residue. The order of the fields is clone size, V gene, J gene, D gene, CDR3 DNA, CDR3 protein. D genes are given only for firm matches. Rows give clone size only sometimes, using once, few, many, or a class for an expanded clone.

size: NA; V: TRBV19; J: TRBJ1-5; D: TRBD1; DNA: TGTGCCAGTAGTATAACTCTCGAACGGGCAGGGGGTGGTCAGCCCCAGCATTTT; CDR3: CASSITLERAGGGQPQHF
size: NA; V: TRBV28; J: TRBJ1-2; D: NA; DNA: TGTGCCAGCAACGAACAGGCTGGAAAAGGCTACACCTTC; CDR3: CASNEQAGKGYTF
size: once; V: TRBV2; J: TRBJ2-2; D: NA; DNA: TGTGCCAGCAGTGAACAACAGGTGCGGGAGCTGTTTTTT; CDR3: CASSEQQVRELFF
size: NA; V: TRBV18; J: TRBJ2-7; D: TRBD1; DNA: TGTGCCAGCTCACCCGGGACAGGGATATACGAGCAGTACTTC; CDR3: CASSPGTGIYEQYF
size: NA; V: TRBV24-1; J: TRBJ2-5; D: NA; DNA: TGTGCCACCAGTGACGGGGGACGGACGGCGGAGACCCAGTACTTC; CDR3: CATSDGGRTAETQYF
size: once; V: TRBV24-1; J: TRBJ1-2; D: TRBD1; DNA: TGTGCCACCAGTGACCGAGGGGGCGGCTATGGCTACACCTTC; CDR3: CATSDRGGGYGYTF
size: NA; V: TRBV30; J: TRBJ1-1; D: NA; DNA: TGTGCCTGGACGACGGAGCCTGACACTGAAGCTTTCTTT; CDR3: CAWTTEPDTEAFF
size: NA; V: TRBV27; J: TRBJ2-6; D: NA; DNA: TGTGCCAGCAGTTTCGGTGGCTCTGGGGCCAACGTCCTGACTTTC; CDR3: CASSFGGSGANVLTF
size: NA; V: TRBV7-9; J: TRBJ1-5; D: NA; DNA: TGTGCCAGCAGCTTAGCTCGGGGAAACAGCAATCAGCCCCAGCATTTT; CDR3: CASSLARGNSNQPQHF
size: NA; V: TRBV15; J: TRBJ2-7; D: TRBD2; DNA: TGTGCCACCGGTGCTGGACTAGGGCTTTACGAGCAGTACTTC; CDR3: CATGAGLGLYEQYF
size: NA; V: TRBV7-6; J: TRBJ2-7; D: TRBD1; DNA: TGTGCCAGCAGCTCACCCGCCGGGACAGGGTCCTCCTACGAGCAGTACTTC; CDR3: CASSSPAGTGSSYEQYF
size: NA; V: TRBV9; J: TRBJ1-1; D: TRBD1; DNA: TGTGCCAGCAGCGTAGGTCCAGGGGGCCTGAACACTGAAGCTTTCTTT; CDR3: CASSVGPGGLNTEAFF
size: NA; V: TRBV7-2; J: TRBJ1-1; D: NA; DNA: TGTGCCAGCAGCCTCGCAGGGTTCACTGAAGCTTTCTTT; CDR3: CASSLAGFTEAFF
size: NA; V: TRBV27; J: TRBJ2-7; D: NA; DNA: TGTGCCAGCAGTCCTGGACAGCTCCCCCTAATAAAGTACTTC; CDR3: CASSPGQLPLIKYF
size: NA; V: TRBV4-3; J: TRBJ1-2; D: TRBD1; DNA: TGCGCCAGCAGCCAAGTCCAGGGGGGAAACTATGGCTACACCTTC; CDR3: CASSQVQGGNYGYTF
size: NA; V: TRBV7-2; J: TRBJ2-1; D: NA; DNA: TGTGCCAGCAGCTTGGGACTCCACTCCTACAATGAGCAGTTCTTC; CDR3: CASSLGLHSYNEQFF
size: NA; V: TRBV4-3; J: TRBJ1-3; D: NA; DNA: TGCGCCAGCAGCCCCTCGGGTAGGGAGGACACCATATATTTT; CDR3: CASSPSGREDTIYF
size: once; V: TRBV21-1; J: TRBJ1-1; D: NA; DNA: TGTGCCAGCAGCAAAAAGGGATGGGACAGGTTAGAGGGCACTGAAGCTTTCTTT; CDR3: CASSKKGWDRLEGTEAFF
size: NA; V: TRBV6-2/TRBV6-3; J: TRBJ2-7; D: TRBD2; DNA: TGTGCCAGCAGTTCCGCGGGACTAGCGGCCCGCGAGCAGTACTTC; CDR3: CASSSAGLAAREQYF
size: NA; V: TRBV7-2; J: TRBJ2-5; D: TRBD1; DNA: TGTGCCAGCAGCAGGGGGCCCGAGGGGGAGACCCAGTACTTC; CDR3: CASSRGPEGETQYF
size: NA; V: TRBV7-9; J: TRBJ2-7; D: NA; DNA: TGTGCCAGCGGCGCCGACGTCGTCGGGGTCTCCTACGAGCAGTACTTC; CDR3: CASGADVVGVSYEQYF
size: NA; V: TRBV7-9; J: TRBJ1-5; D: NA; DNA: TGTGCCAGCAGCTTAGCGGGGAGCTATCAGCCCCAGCATTTT; CDR3: CASSLAGSYQPQHF
size: NA; V: TRBV15; J: TRBJ2-3; D: TRBD2; DNA: TGTGCCACCTCGCACCAAAATCCCAGCGGGATTCGCACAGATACGCAGTATTTT; CDR3: CATSHQNPSGIRTDTQYF
size: NA; V: TRBV4-2; J: TRBJ2-1; D: TRBD2; DNA: TGTGCCAGCAGCCAACAAGGACTAGTCTATGAGCAGTTCTTC; CDR3: CASSQQGLVYEQFF
size: NA; V: TRBV6-5; J: TRBJ1-2; D: TRBD1; DNA: TGTGCCAGCAGTCCGGGACAGGAATGGGATGGCTACACCTTC; CDR3: CASSPGQEWDGYTF
size: once; V: TRBV11-3; J: TRBJ2-5; D: NA; DNA: TGTGCCAGCAGCCCCCGAGGCCCAGAGACCCAGTACTTC; CDR3: CASSPRGPETQYF
size: NA; V: TRBV6-6; J: TRBJ2-2; D: NA; DNA: TGTGCCAGCAGTTACGTCAAACAGGGGGGGACCGGGGAGCTGTTTTTT; CDR3: CASSYVKQGGTGELFF
size: NA; V: TRBV5-5; J: TRBJ1-2; D: TRBD1; DNA: TGTGCCAGCAGCTGGGGGCCGACAGGGGCTAACTATGGCTACACCTTC; CDR3: CASSWGPTGANYGYTF
size: NA; V: TRBV5-6; J: TRBJ2-3; D: TRBD1; DNA: TGTGCCAGCAGCTTGGGGACAGGGTTCACAGATACGCAGTATTTT; CDR3: CASSLGTGFTDTQYF
size: few; V: TRBV18; J: TRBJ2-6; D: TRBD2; DNA: TGTGCCAGCTCACCGCCGAACCGGGGGGGCGCTGGGGCCAACGTCCTGACTTTC; CDR3: CASSPPNRGGAGANVLTF
size: NA; V: TRBV5-4; J: TRBJ2-7; D: TRBD2; DNA: TGTGCCAGCAGCTTGGGGCTAGCGGGAACCTACGAGCAGTACTTC; CDR3: CASSLGLAGTYEQYF
size: few; V: TRBV7-8; J: TRBJ2-7; D: NA; DNA: TGTGCCAGCAGCCCCCAGGATTACGAGCAGTACTTC; CDR3: CASSPQDYEQYF
size: NA; V: TRBV9; J: TRBJ2-3; D: NA; DNA: TGTGCCAGCAGCGTAGTTCATGGCACAGATACGCAGTATTTT; CDR3: CASSVVHGTDTQYF
size: once; V: TRBV6-4; J: TRBJ2-7; D: TRBD2; DNA: TGTGCCAGCAGTGACAGGGACCTGACTAGCGGGAGGGCGCACGAGCAGTACTTC; CDR3: CASSDRDLTSGRAHEQYF
size: NA; V: TRBV6-5; J: TRBJ2-7; D: NA; DNA: TGTGCCAGCAGTTACGGGGGCAGGGCCTACGAGCAGTACTTC; CDR3: CASSYGGRAYEQYF
size: NA; V: TRBV15; J: TRBJ2-3; D: TRBD2; DNA: TGTGCCACCAGCACTACTAGCGGGGGATTCACAGATACGCAGTATTTT; CDR3: CATSTTSGGFTDTQYF